The entry below gives a single T cell receptor (beta chain) sequence along with its context. The antigen is unknown. Repertoires were generated with immunoSEQ multiplex PCR, while TCRdb's copy carries only in-frame clones and drops some. The sample records 10,000 to 15,000 clones, 90% being singletons. The data were taken from a study of STAT3 mutations in large granular lymphocyte leukemia. General study points: In T-cell large granular lymphocyte leukemia, about half of patients showed multiple immunodominant subclonotypes.

The CDR3 runs to 16 residues. V dropped 4 bases and J dropped 4; count of bases not matched to a gene: 5. Germline assignment: CDR1 SGHTA and CDR2 FQGNSA. The receptor comes from a man between 35 and 55 years old with T-cell large granular lymphocyte leukemia. Some clones in this sample may be carry-over from other donors' samples. The specimen sequenced was peripheral blood mononuclear cells. The chain employs TRBV7-2 and TRBJ2-2; 11 nucleotides line up with TRBD2. The CDR3 coding sequence is TGTGCCAGCAGCTCCGCCGGGACTAGCGGCACCGGGGAGCTGTTTTTT. This translates into CASSSAGTSGTGELFF.